This TCR beta chain was recorded in a study of blood T cell repertoires in COVID-19. As for the study in general: The samples span acute and convalescent COVID-19 from the United States, Italy and Spain. The analysed material was cDNA or gDNA that came from T cells, B-cell-depleted T cells, or PBMCs.

In the original processing: Estimated nucleated cell counts came from reference gene primer amplification. TCRdb's table, derived via immunoSEQ multiplex PCR, lists solely in-frame clones and lacks some. Clone size and the V and J calls come from that table; the DNA yielded D and trimming. The sample records approximately 170,000 clones, about nine tenths being singletons. This TCR derives from a woman in her 70s with acute or convalescent COVID-19. The sample taken for sequencing was peripheral blood.

In nucleotides, the CDR3 is TGTGCCAGCAGCTTAAAAGGGTTAGCGGGAGACAATGAGCAGTTCTTC. Its protein is CASSLKGLAGDNEQFF. The chain employs TRBV11-2 and TRBJ2-1; 9 bases agree with TRBD2. The germline CDR1 and CDR2 sequences are SGHAT and FQNNGV. CDR3 length: 16 amino acids. J gave up 5 bases and V 2 bases, and 7 bases lay outside the gene matches.